Given below is one T cell receptor (beta chain) in context. The antigen is undetermined. V dropped 4 bases and J dropped 8 bases, with 19 bases sitting between them. Germline V gene data show CDR1 as MGHRA and CDR2 as YSYEKL. The CDR3 consists of 15 residues. The immunoSEQ assay was v3.0, run at survey level. Profiled with immunoSEQ multiplex PCR; TCRdb holds only in-frame clones, not every one. This table has 25,000 to 35,000 clones, almost 95% appearing once. The study drew at least one pre-ART and at least two post-ART PBMC samples from every donor. The sample comes from a study of long-term antiretroviral therapy in people with HIV. The study, taken as a whole, reports: Clones that had undergone expansion before ART dominated the repertoire at all time points.

Sequenced material: unsorted PBMCs, taken approximately 7.4 years after starting antiretroviral therapy. This chain joins TRBV4-1 and TRBJ2-3; the D call may be TRBD1 or TRBD2 (6 bases each). This TCR was sampled from a man aged 50 to 59 with HIV. In DNA form, the CDR3 reads TGCGCCAGCAGCCTTGCTTTTAGCGGAGGGGGTACGCAGTATTTT. Translation: CASSLAFSGGGTQYF.